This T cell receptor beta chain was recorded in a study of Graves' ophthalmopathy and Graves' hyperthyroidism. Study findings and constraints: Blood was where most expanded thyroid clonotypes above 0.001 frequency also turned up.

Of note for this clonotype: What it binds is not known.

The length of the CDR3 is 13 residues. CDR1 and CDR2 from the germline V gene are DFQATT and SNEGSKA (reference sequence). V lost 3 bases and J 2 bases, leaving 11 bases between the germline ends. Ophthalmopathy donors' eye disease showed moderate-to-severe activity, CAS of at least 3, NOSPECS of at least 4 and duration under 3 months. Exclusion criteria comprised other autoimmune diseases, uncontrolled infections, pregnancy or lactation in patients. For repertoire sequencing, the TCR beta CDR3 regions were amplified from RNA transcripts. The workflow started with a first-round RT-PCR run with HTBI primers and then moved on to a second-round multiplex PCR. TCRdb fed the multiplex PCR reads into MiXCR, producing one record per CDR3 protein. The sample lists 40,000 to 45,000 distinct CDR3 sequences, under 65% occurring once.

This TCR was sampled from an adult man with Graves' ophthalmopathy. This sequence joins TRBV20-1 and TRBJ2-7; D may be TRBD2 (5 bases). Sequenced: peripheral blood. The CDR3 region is CSARETGTYEQYF. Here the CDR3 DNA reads TGCAGTGCTAGGGAGACCGGGACCTACGAGCAGTACTTC.